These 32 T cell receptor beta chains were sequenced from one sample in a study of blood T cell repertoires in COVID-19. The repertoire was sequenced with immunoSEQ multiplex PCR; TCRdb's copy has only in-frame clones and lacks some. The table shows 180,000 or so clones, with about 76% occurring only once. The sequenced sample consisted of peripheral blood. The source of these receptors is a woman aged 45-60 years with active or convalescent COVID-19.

CDR3 residues: CASGSPGMNTEAFF. The CDR3 region has the DNA TGCGCCAGCGGCTCGCCAGGCATGAACACTGAAGCTTTCTTT. The V and J genes are TRBV4-3 and TRBJ1-1, with no clear D. Trimming pared 8 bases from V and 0 bases from J, leaving 13 bases between. Germline-derived CDR1 and CDR2 are LGHNA and YSLEER. The length of the CDR3 is 14 residues.

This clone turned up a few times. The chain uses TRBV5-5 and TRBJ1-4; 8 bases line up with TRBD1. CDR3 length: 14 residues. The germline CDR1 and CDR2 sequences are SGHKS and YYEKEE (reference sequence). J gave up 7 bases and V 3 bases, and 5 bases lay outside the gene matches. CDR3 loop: CASSSTGVGEKLFF. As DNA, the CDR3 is TGTGCCAGCAGCTCGACAGGGGTTGGTGAAAAACTGTTTTTT.

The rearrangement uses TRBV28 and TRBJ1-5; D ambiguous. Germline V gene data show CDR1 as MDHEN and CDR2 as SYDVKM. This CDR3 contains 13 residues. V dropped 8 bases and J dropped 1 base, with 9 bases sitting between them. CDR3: CASWRVSNQPQHF. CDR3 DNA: TGTGCCAGCTGGCGGGTAAGCAATCAGCCCCAGCATTTT.

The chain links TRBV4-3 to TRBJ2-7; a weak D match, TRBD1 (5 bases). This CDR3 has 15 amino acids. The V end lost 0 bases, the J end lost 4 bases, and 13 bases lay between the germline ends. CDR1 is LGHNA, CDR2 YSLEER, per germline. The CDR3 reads CASSQDRQPIYEQYF. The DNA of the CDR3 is TGCGCCAGCAGCCAAGATAGACAGCCTATTTACGAGCAGTACTTC.

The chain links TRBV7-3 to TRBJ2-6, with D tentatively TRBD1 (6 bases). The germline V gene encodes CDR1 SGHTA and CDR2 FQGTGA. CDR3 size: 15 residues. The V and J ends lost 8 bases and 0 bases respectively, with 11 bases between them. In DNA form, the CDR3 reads TGTGCCAGCCGGACAGACAGCTCTGGGGCCAACGTCCTGACTTTC. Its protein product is CASRTDSSGANVLTF.

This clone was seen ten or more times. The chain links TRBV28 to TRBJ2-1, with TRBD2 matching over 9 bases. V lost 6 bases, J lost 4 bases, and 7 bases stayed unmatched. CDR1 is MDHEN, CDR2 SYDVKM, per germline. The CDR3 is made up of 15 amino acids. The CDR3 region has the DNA TGTGCCAGCAGCCGTGCGGGGGGGCCGTACAATGAGCAGTTCTTC. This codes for CASSRAGGPYNEQFF.

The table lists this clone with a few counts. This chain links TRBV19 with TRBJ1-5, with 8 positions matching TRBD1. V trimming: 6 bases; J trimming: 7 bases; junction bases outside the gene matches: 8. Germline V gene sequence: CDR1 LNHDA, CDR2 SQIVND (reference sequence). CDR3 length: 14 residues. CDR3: CASSSQGAGQPQHF. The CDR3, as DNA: TGTGCCAGTAGCTCTCAGGGGGCGGGACAGCCCCAGCATTTT. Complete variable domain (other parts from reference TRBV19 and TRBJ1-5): DGGITQSPKYLFRKEGQNVTLSCEQNLNHDAMYWYRQDPGQGLRLIYYSQIVNDFQKGDIAEGYSVSREKKESFPLTVTSAQKNPTAFYLCASSSQGAGQPQHFGDGTRLSIL.

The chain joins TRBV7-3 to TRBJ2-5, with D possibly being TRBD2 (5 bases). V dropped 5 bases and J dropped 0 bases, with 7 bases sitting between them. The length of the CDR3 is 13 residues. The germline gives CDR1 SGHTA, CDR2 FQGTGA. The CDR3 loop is CASSPSHQETQYF. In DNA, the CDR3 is TGTGCCAGCAGCCCTAGCCACCAAGAGACCCAGTACTTC.

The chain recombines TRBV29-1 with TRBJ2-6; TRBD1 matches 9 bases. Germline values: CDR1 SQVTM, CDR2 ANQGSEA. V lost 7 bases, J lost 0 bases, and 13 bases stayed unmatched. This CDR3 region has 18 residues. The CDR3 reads CSAARPGQGSSGANVLTF. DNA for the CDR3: TGCAGCGCCGCAAGACCGGGACAGGGAAGCTCTGGGGCCAACGTCCTGACTTTC.

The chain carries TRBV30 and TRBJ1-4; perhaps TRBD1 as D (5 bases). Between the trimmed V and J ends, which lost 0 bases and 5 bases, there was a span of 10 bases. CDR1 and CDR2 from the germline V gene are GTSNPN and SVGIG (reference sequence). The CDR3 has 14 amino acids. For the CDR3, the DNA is TGTGCCTGGAGTGTAGGGGCGGAAAATGAAAAACTGTTTTTT. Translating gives CAWSVGAENEKLFF.

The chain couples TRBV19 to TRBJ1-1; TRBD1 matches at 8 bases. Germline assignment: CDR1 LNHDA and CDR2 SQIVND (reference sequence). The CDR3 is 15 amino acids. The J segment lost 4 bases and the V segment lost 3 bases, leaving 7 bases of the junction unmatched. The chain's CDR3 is CASSILGQVFTEAFF. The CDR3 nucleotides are TGTGCCAGTAGTATCCTGGGACAGGTCTTCACTGAAGCTTTCTTT.

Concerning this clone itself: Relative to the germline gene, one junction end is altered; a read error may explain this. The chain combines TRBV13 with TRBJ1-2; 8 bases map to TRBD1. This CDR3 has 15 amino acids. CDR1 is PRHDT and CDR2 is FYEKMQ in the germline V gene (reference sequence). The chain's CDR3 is CASSVGQGAGYGYTF. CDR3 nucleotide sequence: TGTGCCAGCAGCGTAGGTCAGGGGGCAGGGTATGGCTACACCTTC.

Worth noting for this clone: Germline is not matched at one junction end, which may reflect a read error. The chain's CDR3 is CASSLDPSGLFSRGAVF. The CDR3 region has the DNA TGTGCCAGCAGCTTAGATCCTAGCGGGTTGTTTTCCCGGGGAGCTGTTTTT. The chain combines TRBV11-3 with TRBJ2-2, with TRBD2 matching 8 bases. This CDR3 region has 17 residues. Per germline, CDR1 SGHNT and CDR2 YENEEA.

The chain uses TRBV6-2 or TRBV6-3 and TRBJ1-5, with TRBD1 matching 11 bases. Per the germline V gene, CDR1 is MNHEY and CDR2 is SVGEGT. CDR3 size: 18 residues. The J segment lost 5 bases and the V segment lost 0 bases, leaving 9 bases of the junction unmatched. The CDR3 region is CASSYSSWTGGRDQPQHF. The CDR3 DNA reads TGTGCCAGCAGTTACTCTTCCTGGACAGGGGGCCGAGATCAGCCCCAGCATTTT.

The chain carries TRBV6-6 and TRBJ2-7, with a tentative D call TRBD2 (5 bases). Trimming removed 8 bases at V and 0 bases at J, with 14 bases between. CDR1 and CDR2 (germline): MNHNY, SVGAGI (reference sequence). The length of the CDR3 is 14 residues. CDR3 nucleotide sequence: TGTGCCAGCGGTAGGCTTGAGGGCTCCTACGAGCAGTACTTC. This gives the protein CASGRLEGSYEQYF.

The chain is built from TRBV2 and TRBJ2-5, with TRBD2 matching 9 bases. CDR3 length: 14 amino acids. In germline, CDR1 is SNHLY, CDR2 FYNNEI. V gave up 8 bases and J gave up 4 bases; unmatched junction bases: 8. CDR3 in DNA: TGTGCCAGCTTCGGCGGGGGGGCCTCAGAGACCCAGTACTTC. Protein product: CASFGGGASETQYF.

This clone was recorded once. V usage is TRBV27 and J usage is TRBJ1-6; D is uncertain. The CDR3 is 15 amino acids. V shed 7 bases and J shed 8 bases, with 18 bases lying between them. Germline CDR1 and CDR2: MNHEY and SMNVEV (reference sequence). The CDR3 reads CASTRGPARDSPLHF. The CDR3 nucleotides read TGTGCCAGCACCCGAGGCCCGGCCCGAGATTCACCCCTCCACTTT.

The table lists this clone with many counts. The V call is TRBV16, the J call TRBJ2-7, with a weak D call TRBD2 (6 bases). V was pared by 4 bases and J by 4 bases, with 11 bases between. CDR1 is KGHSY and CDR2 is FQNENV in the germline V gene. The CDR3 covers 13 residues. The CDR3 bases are TGTGCCAGCAGCCCCGCTGGGAGGTACGAGCAGTACTTC. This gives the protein CASSPAGRYEQYF. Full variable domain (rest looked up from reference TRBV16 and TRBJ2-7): GEEVAQTPKHLVRGEGQKAKLYCAPIKGHSYVFWYQQVLKNEFKFLISFQNENVFDETGMPKERFSAKCLPNSPCSLEIQATKLEDSAVYFCASSPAGRYEQYFGPGTRLTVT.

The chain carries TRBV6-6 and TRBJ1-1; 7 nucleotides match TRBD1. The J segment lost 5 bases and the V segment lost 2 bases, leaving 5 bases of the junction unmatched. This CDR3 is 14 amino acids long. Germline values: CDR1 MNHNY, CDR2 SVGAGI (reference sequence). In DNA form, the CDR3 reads TGTGCCAGCAGTTACGCAGGGGGTGGGACTGAAGCTTTCTTT. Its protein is CASSYAGGGTEAFF.

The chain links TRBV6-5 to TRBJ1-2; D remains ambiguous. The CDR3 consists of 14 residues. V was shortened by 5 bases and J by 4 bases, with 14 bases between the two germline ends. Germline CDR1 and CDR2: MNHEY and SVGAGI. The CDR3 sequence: CASSPLDKSYGYTF. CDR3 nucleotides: TGTGCCAGCAGTCCCCTCGACAAGAGCTATGGCTACACCTTC.

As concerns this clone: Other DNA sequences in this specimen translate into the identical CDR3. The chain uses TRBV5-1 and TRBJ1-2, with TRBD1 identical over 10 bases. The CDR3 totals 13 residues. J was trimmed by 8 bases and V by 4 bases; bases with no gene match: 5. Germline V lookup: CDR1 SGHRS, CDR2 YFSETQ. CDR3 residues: CASSSGTGEGYTF. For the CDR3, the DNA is TGCGCCAGCAGCAGCGGGACAGGGGAAGGCTACACCTTC.

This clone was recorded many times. CDR3 protein: CASSTGLEDTQYF. The CDR3 DNA reads as TGTGCCAGCAGCACAGGACTAGAGGATACGCAGTATTTT. The chain recombines TRBV6-6 with TRBJ2-3; the match to TRBD2 covers 7 bases. Trimming took 6 bases from V and 6 from J; bases not matched to a gene: 6. The CDR3 sequence is 13 residues long. Germline loops: CDR1 MNHNY, CDR2 SVGAGI (reference sequence).

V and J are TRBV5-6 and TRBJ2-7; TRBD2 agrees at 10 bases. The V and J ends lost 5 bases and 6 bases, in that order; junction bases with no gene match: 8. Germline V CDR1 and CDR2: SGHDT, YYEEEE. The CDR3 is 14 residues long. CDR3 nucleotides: TGTGCCAGCAGAAAAGCGGGAGGGCCGTCCGAGCAGTACTTC. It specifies CASRKAGGPSEQYF.

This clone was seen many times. The CDR3 spells CASSSLAGVNEQFF. CDR3 coding DNA: TGTGCCAGCAGTTCTCTAGCGGGAGTTAATGAGCAGTTCTTC. The V call is TRBV3-1 (or the pseudogene TRBV3-2), the J call TRBJ2-1; 10 bases fit TRBD2. The germline gives CDR1 LGHDT, CDR2 YNNKEL (reference sequence). Trimming removed 6 bases from V and 7 bases from J; junction bases left unmatched: 6. This CDR3 spans 14 amino acids.

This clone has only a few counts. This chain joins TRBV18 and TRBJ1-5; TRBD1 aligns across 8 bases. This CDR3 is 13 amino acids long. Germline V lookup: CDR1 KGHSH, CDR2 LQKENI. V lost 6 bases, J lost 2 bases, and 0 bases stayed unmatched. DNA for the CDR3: TGTGCCAGCTCGACAGGGGGCAATCAGCCCCAGCATTTT. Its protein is CASSTGGNQPQHF. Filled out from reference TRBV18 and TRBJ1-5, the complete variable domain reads NAGVMQNPRHLVRRRGQEARLRCSPMKGHSHVYWYRQLPEEGLKFMVYLQKENIIDESGMPKERFSAEFPKEGPSILRIQQVVRGDSAAYFCASSTGGNQPQHFGDGTRLSIL.

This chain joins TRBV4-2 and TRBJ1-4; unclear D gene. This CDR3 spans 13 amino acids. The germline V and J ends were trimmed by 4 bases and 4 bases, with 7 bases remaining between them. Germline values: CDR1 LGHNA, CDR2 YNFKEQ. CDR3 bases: TGTGCCAGCAGCCGCCCTAATAATGAAAAACTGTTTTTT. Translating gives CASSRPNNEKLFF.

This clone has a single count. The CDR3 reads CASSETGFFQPQHF. CDR3 bases: TGTGCCAGCAGTGAAACAGGGTTTTTTCAGCCCCAGCATTTT. The chain joins TRBV9 to TRBJ1-5; TRBD1 might be the D (6 bases). CDR3 length: 14 residues. Germline values: CDR1 SGDLS, CDR2 YYNGEE. V lost 5 bases and J lost 6, with 15 bases in between.

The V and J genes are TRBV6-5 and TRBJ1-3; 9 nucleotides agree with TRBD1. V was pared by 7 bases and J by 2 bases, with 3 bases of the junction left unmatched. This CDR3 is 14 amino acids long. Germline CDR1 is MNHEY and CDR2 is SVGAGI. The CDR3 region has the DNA TGTGCCAGCAACAGGGACAGGGCTGGAAACACCATATATTTT. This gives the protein CASNRDRAGNTIYF.

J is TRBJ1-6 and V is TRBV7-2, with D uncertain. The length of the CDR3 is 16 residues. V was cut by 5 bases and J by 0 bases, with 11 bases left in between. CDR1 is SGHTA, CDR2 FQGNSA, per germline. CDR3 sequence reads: CASSLGLNSYNSPLHF. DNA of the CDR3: TGTGCCAGCAGCCTAGGACTCAACTCCTATAATTCACCCCTCCACTTT.

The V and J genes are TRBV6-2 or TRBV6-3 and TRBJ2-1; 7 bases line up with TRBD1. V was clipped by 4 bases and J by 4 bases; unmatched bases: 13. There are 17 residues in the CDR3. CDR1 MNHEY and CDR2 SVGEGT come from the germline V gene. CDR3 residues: CASSLRRQGLAYNEQFF. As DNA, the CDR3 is TGTGCCAGCAGTTTAAGGCGACAGGGATTGGCTTACAATGAGCAGTTCTTC.

The CDR3 sequence: CASSLPQGKNIQYF. In DNA, the CDR3 is TGTGCCAGCAGCTTACCACAGGGAAAAAACATTCAGTACTTC. V is TRBV7-2 and J is TRBJ2-4; TRBD1 is a possible D gene (6 bases). The germline V gene encodes CDR1 SGHTA and CDR2 FQGNSA. The CDR3 sequence is 14 residues long. V lost 2 bases, J lost 4 bases, and 9 bases lay in between.

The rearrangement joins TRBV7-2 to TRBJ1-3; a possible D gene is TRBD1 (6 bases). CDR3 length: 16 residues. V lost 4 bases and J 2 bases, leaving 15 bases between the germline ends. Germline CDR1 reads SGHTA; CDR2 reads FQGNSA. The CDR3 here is CASSSGGVRAGNTIYF. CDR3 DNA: TGTGCCAGCAGCTCGGGGGGCGTCCGAGCTGGAAACACCATATATTTT.